The rows below give T cell receptor beta chains drawn from one sample of a study of cytomegalovirus exposure and HLA in healthy donors. Repertoires were generated with immunoSEQ multiplex PCR, while TCRdb's copy carries only in-frame clones and drops some. The sample includes 95,000 to 150,000 clones, roughly 15% seen only once; the top ten take under 2.5%. The sequenced sample consisted of PBMCs. The source of these receptors is a woman aged 18 to 35 in good health and CMV-seronegative. The CDR3 runs from the conserved cysteine through the conserved F or W. Fields, in order: J gene, clone size, D gene, V gene, CDR3 DNA, CDR3 protein. The D gene is left open where the match is weak. Only part of the rows carry a size: once, few, many, or a class if the clone is expanded.

J: TRBJ2-7
size: few
D: TRBD1
V: TRBV30
DNA: TGTGCCTGGAGTGTACTAGGACAGGTTGGGGACGAGCAGTACTTC
CDR3: CAWSVLGQVGDEQYF

J: TRBJ1-1
size: -
D: -
V: TRBV19
DNA: TGTGCCAGTCGGTTCGAGCGGAACACTGAAGCTTTCTTT
CDR3: CASRFERNTEAFF

J: TRBJ2-4
size: few
D: -
V: TRBV12-5
DNA: TGTGCTAGTTGCCAAGGGGGAACTATTCAGTACTTC
CDR3: CASCQGGTIQYF

J: TRBJ1-2
size: -
D: -
V: TRBV6-6
DNA: TGTGCCAGCAGTTATTGGGGGGGCGGCTACACCTTC
CDR3: CASSYWGGGYTF

J: TRBJ1-1
size: -
D: -
V: TRBV10-1
DNA: TGCGCCAGCAGCCCCAACAGGGATGAAGCTTTCTTT
CDR3: CASSPNRDEAFF

J: TRBJ1-1
size: -
D: -
V: TRBV9
DNA: TGTGCCAGCAGCGTAGGGGCAGGGTTGAACACTGAAGCTTTCTTT
CDR3: CASSVGAGLNTEAFF

J: TRBJ1-3
size: -
D: -
V: TRBV7-2
DNA: TGTGCCAGCAGTTCAGGGGCCAACACCATATATTTT
CDR3: CASSSGANTIYF

J: TRBJ1-1
size: -
D: -
V: TRBV7-9
DNA: TGTGCCAGCAGCGCTAACGGGATTGAAGCTTTCTTT
CDR3: CASSANGIEAFF

J: TRBJ2-7
size: few
D: TRBD1
V: TRBV5-6
DNA: TGTGCCAGCAGCGAGGACAGGGGGTACTACGAGCAGTACTTC
CDR3: CASSEDRGYYEQYF

J: TRBJ1-2
size: -
D: TRBD1
V: TRBV28
DNA: TGTGCCAGCGCCCCGGGACAGCCTTTTTATGGCTACACCTTC
CDR3: CASAPGQPFYGYTF

J: TRBJ2-2
size: -
D: -
V: TRBV21-1
DNA: TGTGCCAGGGGGGCAGGGGGTAGCACCGGGGAGCTGTTTTTT
CDR3: CARGAGGSTGELFF

J: TRBJ2-7
size: -
D: -
V: TRBV30
DNA: TGTGCCTGGAGTCCGGACTACCAAGGGGAGCAGTACTTC
CDR3: CAWSPDYQGEQYF

J: TRBJ2-1
size: few
D: TRBD2
V: TRBV10-3
DNA: TGTGCCATCAGTGAGGCGAGGGGTAGGCTAGCGGGGACCGAAGGGGGCAATGAGCAGTTCTTC
CDR3: CAISEARGRLAGTEGGNEQFF

J: TRBJ2-3
size: -
D: TRBD2
V: TRBV4-3
DNA: TGCGCCAGCAGCCAAGAGTGGCGGGGGGGCACAGATACGCAGTATTTT
CDR3: CASSQEWRGGTDTQYF

J: TRBJ2-1
size: -
D: -
V: TRBV6-5
DNA: TGTGCCAGCAGTTACGGGGGAGGGGGAAATGAGCAGTTCTTC
CDR3: CASSYGGGGNEQFF

J: TRBJ2-2
size: -
D: -
V: TRBV27
DNA: TGTGCCAGCAGCCTGGCCGGGTATACCGGGGAGCTGTTTTTT
CDR3: CASSLAGYTGELFF

J: TRBJ1-1
size: -
D: -
V: TRBV9
DNA: TGTGCCAGCAGCGTAGGAGGAAGGAACACTGAAGCTTTCTTT
CDR3: CASSVGGRNTEAFF

J: TRBJ1-3
size: -
D: -
V: TRBV30
DNA: TGTGCCTGGAGTCCTAACCATGGAAACACCATATATTTT
CDR3: CAWSPNHGNTIYF

J: TRBJ2-6
size: -
D: -
V: TRBV14
DNA: TGTGCCAGCAGCCAAGTCCCCCAGAACGCCCTGACTTTC
CDR3: CASSQVPQNALTF

J: TRBJ2-7
size: few
D: -
V: TRBV5-1
DNA: TGCGCCAGCAGCCTGGACGGAGGGTATAGTCGCGAGCAGTACTTC
CDR3: CASSLDGGYSREQYF

J: TRBJ1-1
size: -
D: -
V: TRBV7-2
DNA: TGTGCCAGCAGCTTAGTATCTGTCACTGAAGCTTTCTTT
CDR3: CASSLVSVTEAFF

J: TRBJ1-2
size: -
D: -
V: TRBV6-1
DNA: TGTGCCAGCAGTGATGAGACAGGATTTGGCTACACCTTC
CDR3: CASSDETGFGYTF

J: TRBJ2-7
size: few
D: TRBD1
V: TRBV19
DNA: TGTGCCAGTAGTTCCGTGGGGGGACAGGTCTACGAGCAGTACTTC
CDR3: CASSSVGGQVYEQYF

J: TRBJ1-3
size: -
D: -
V: TRBV5-1
DNA: TGCGCCAGCAGCCTGGATCGGGTTTCTGGAAACACCATATATTTT
CDR3: CASSLDRVSGNTIYF

J: TRBJ1-6
size: few
D: -
V: TRBV5-1
DNA: TGCGCCAGCAGCTTCCGGATGGGCCAGGGAGGGTCACCCCTCCACTTT
CDR3: CASSFRMGQGGSPLHF

J: TRBJ1-5
size: few
D: TRBD1
V: TRBV18
DNA: TGTGCCAGCTCGCCCGGGACAGGGGTTTCTAGAAGCAATCAGCCCCAGCATTTT
CDR3: CASSPGTGVSRSNQPQHF

J: TRBJ2-1
size: -
D: TRBD2
V: TRBV5-1
DNA: TGCGCCAGCAGTCGGACTAGCGGGAGGGAAGGTGAGCAGTTCTTC
CDR3: CASSRTSGREGEQFF

J: TRBJ2-2
size: few
D: -
V: TRBV9
DNA: TGTGCCAGCAGCGTAGCCGGGGCGGGGAACTCCGGGGAGCTGTTTTTT
CDR3: CASSVAGAGNSGELFF

J: TRBJ1-3
size: -
D: TRBD1
V: TRBV27
DNA: TGTGCCAGCAGTTTAAGTGGGACAGGTGGTTACACCATATATTTT
CDR3: CASSLSGTGGYTIYF

J: TRBJ1-2
size: -
D: TRBD1
V: TRBV19
DNA: TGTGCCAGTAGGCTCGGAGGGACAGGGGGGTATGGCTACACCTTC
CDR3: CASRLGGTGGYGYTF

J: TRBJ2-1
size: -
D: TRBD2
V: TRBV4-1
DNA: TGCGCCAGCAGCCCCTTGGGACTAGCGGGGAGCAATGAGCAGTTCTTC
CDR3: CASSPLGLAGSNEQFF

J: TRBJ2-1
size: -
D: TRBD1
V: TRBV4-3
DNA: TGCGCCAGCAGCCAAGATCCCGGGACAGGGGGGAATGAGCAGTTCTTC
CDR3: CASSQDPGTGGNEQFF

J: TRBJ1-2
size: few
D: TRBD1
V: TRBV6-1
DNA: TGTGCCAGCAGTCCCCGGACAGGGGGCTCGAATGGCTACACCTTC
CDR3: CASSPRTGGSNGYTF

J: TRBJ2-2
size: -
D: -
V: TRBV7-6
DNA: TGTGCCAGCAGCTTCGAGTCAGGGAACACCGGGGAGCTGTTTTTT
CDR3: CASSFESGNTGELFF

J: TRBJ2-1
size: few
D: -
V: TRBV6-5
DNA: TGTGCCAGCAGTTACGGGCATGAGCAGTTCTTC
CDR3: CASSYGHEQFF

J: TRBJ1-1
size: -
D: -
V: TRBV5-6
DNA: TGTGCCAGCAGCGGCCCGGGGGGCGGGATGAACACTGAAGCTTTCTTT
CDR3: CASSGPGGGMNTEAFF

J: TRBJ1-5
size: -
D: -
V: TRBV7-2
DNA: TGTGCCAGCAGCTTAGCCTCCGGGGGTTCCGTACAGCCCCAGCATTTT
CDR3: CASSLASGGSVQPQHF

J: TRBJ1-4
size: few
D: -
V: TRBV30
DNA: TGTGCCTGGAGTGGGGGGGACGGTGAAAAACTGTTTTTT
CDR3: CAWSGGDGEKLFF

J: TRBJ2-7
size: few
D: TRBD1
V: TRBV19
DNA: TGTGCCAGTAGTATCCCGGGACAGGGACCATACGAGCAGTACTTC
CDR3: CASSIPGQGPYEQYF

J: TRBJ2-2
size: -
D: TRBD2
V: TRBV29-1
DNA: TGCAGCGTTGAGGCTAGCGGGAGGGACGGGGAGCTGTTTTTT
CDR3: CSVEASGRDGELFF

J: TRBJ2-2
size: few
D: -
V: TRBV30
DNA: TGTGCCTGGAGTGTTCGGACTGGCAACACCGGGGAGCTGTTTTTT
CDR3: CAWSVRTGNTGELFF

J: TRBJ2-1
size: -
D: -
V: TRBV7-9
DNA: TGTGCCAGCAGCTCTCCGTCCCAGCGCACCAATGAGCAGTTCTTC
CDR3: CASSSPSQRTNEQFF

J: TRBJ2-3
size: few
D: TRBD2
V: TRBV6-1
DNA: TGTGCCAGCAGCGTAGCGGGAAGGGCAGATACGCAGTATTTT
CDR3: CASSVAGRADTQYF

J: TRBJ1-1
size: few
D: TRBD1
V: TRBV10-3
DNA: TGTGCCATCAGCCCGGGACAGGCCAAGAACACTGAAGCTTTCTTT
CDR3: CAISPGQAKNTEAFF

J: TRBJ1-2
size: few
D: -
V: TRBV5-6
DNA: TGTGCCAGCAGCGAGGACAGAATCTATGGCTACACCTTC
CDR3: CASSEDRIYGYTF

J: TRBJ2-7
size: -
D: TRBD2
V: TRBV27
DNA: TGTGCCAGCGGATTAGCGGGAGTGGTTGAGCAGTACTTC
CDR3: CASGLAGVVEQYF

J: TRBJ1-4
size: few
D: -
V: TRBV6-1
DNA: TGTGCCAGCAGTGATTCTGGGGAGATTAATGAAAAACTGTTTTTT
CDR3: CASSDSGEINEKLFF

J: TRBJ2-7
size: -
D: TRBD2
V: TRBV29-1
DNA: TGCAGCGTCGCCGGGGGGGAAGGGCCCTACGAGCAGTACTTC
CDR3: CSVAGGEGPYEQYF

J: TRBJ2-6
size: few
D: -
V: TRBV15
DNA: TGTGCCACCAGCCCGGCGGATGCTGGGGCCAACGTCCTGACTTTC
CDR3: CATSPADAGANVLTF